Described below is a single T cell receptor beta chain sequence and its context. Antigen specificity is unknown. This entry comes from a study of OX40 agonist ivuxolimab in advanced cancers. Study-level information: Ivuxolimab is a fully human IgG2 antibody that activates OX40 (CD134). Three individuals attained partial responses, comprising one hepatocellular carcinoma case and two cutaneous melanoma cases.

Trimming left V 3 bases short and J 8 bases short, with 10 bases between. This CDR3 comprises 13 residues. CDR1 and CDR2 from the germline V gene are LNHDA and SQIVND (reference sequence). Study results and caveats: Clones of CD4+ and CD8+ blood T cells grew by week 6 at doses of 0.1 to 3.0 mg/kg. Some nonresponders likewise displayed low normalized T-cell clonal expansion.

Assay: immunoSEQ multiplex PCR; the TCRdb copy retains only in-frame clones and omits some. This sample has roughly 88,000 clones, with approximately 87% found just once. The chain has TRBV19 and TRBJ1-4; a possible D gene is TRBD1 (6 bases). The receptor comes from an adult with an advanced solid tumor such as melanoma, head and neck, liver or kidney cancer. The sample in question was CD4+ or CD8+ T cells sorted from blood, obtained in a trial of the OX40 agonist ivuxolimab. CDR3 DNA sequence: TGTGCCAGTAGTATTGGGGGCGGGGAAAAACTGTTTTTT. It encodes CASSIGGGEKLFF.